These T cell receptor beta chains were read from a single sample in a study of T cell responses to AZD1222 COVID-19 vaccine. Produced via immunoSEQ multiplex PCR; TCRdb's table is partial and in-frame only. Of 150,000 to 200,000 clones listed, about 92% are singletons. Sample: peripheral blood, taken on day 0 of AZD1222 vaccination. The origin of the receptors is an adult in good health. Each CDR3 is given with its conserved first and last residue. Fields, in order: V gene, CDR3 protein.

v_gene: TRBV7-2
CDR3aa: CASSLDRAYGYTF

v_gene: TRBV7-5
CDR3aa: CVRSLAAPARDLSLYGYTF

v_gene: TRBV5-1
CDR3aa: CASSLQGLLYNEQFF

v_gene: TRBV29-1
CDR3aa: CSVRLTNTEAFF

v_gene: TRBV24-1
CDR3aa: CATSPRATDTQYF

v_gene: TRBV15
CDR3aa: CATSRDLGGGAQNEQFF

v_gene: TRBV28
CDR3aa: CASRKAGTYGYTF

v_gene: TRBV19
CDR3aa: CASLPEGANTEAFF

v_gene: TRBV5-1
CDR3aa: CASSLAGLAGGSHTGELFF

v_gene: TRBV7-8
CDR3aa: CASSLDRVNTEAFF

v_gene: TRBV11-2
CDR3aa: CASSLEGGRTEAFF

v_gene: TRBV5-1
CDR3aa: CASSGSSYEQYF

v_gene: TRBV2
CDR3aa: CASSNISHSYEQYF

v_gene: TRBV5-1
CDR3aa: CASSSSTSGAETQYF

v_gene: TRBV7-9
CDR3aa: CASSLGSTDTQYF

v_gene: TRBV29-1
CDR3aa: CSAAPSSGNTIYF

v_gene: TRBV12-5
CDR3aa: CASGLGPNQPQHF

v_gene: TRBV10-1
CDR3aa: CASSVGGARGYEQYF

v_gene: TRBV5-8
CDR3aa: CASSLGLAGIYNEQFF

v_gene: TRBV29-1
CDR3aa: CSVVPGNTEAFF

v_gene: TRBV6-1
CDR3aa: CASSELANLWDYGYTF

v_gene: TRBV11-2
CDR3aa: CASSPIQEGKRETQYF

v_gene: TRBV19
CDR3aa: CASSASNVLEQFF

v_gene: TRBV6-5
CDR3aa: CASSRGQLNEKLFF

v_gene: TRBV7-9
CDR3aa: CASSLGGAQSGELFF

v_gene: TRBV7-7
CDR3aa: CASSLGSTNLDTQYF

v_gene: TRBV5-1
CDR3aa: CASSLVAGTDTQYF

v_gene: TRBV7-4
CDR3aa: CASSLGGLGCSGSSYEQYF

v_gene: TRBV7-9
CDR3aa: CASTPPGTRYEQYF

v_gene: TRBV12-3/TRBV12-4
CDR3aa: CASSPGQYQPQHF

v_gene: TRBV6-6
CDR3aa: CASRLDRGQTPLHF

v_gene: TRBV7-9
CDR3aa: CASTTGLAGNSDTQYF

v_gene: TRBV15
CDR3aa: CATSTGIGGYTF

v_gene: TRBV19
CDR3aa: CASTHGGGSGYSQPQHF

v_gene: TRBV27
CDR3aa: CASRSRVRGGAQYF

v_gene: TRBV10-3
CDR3aa: CAIKGGGDEKLFF

v_gene: TRBV5-1
CDR3aa: CASSLGPRETQYF

v_gene: TRBV6-5
CDR3aa: CASSYQRRVNTEAFF

v_gene: TRBV6-6
CDR3aa: CASSNLRQGGYTEAFF

v_gene: TRBV3-1/TRBV3-2
CDR3aa: CASSQGGAGPYNEQFF

v_gene: TRBV12-3/TRBV12-4
CDR3aa: CASSFRGGEKLFF

v_gene: TRBV18
CDR3aa: CASSPVTGGYEQYF

v_gene: TRBV6-5
CDR3aa: CASSYKGNEQFF

v_gene: TRBV6-5
CDR3aa: CASSYGLGGYEQYF

v_gene: TRBV4-3
CDR3aa: CASSQALGIRGEKLFF

v_gene: TRBV18
CDR3aa: CASSLPDSRGLTEAFF

v_gene: TRBV5-5
CDR3aa: CASSLVDWNTEAFF

v_gene: TRBV10-3
CDR3aa: CAISRTQVNTEAFF

v_gene: TRBV7-6
CDR3aa: CASSSGSGNTIYF

v_gene: TRBV29-1
CDR3aa: CSVGSDTGELFF

v_gene: TRBV10-3
CDR3aa: CATGTEVYYGYTF

v_gene: TRBV18
CDR3aa: CASSQRQGVDYGYTF

v_gene: TRBV3-1/TRBV3-2
CDR3aa: CASTHRDRGYTGELFF

v_gene: TRBV9
CDR3aa: CASSVAEGRGTEAFF

v_gene: TRBV28
CDR3aa: CASSQWVFSYNSPLHF

v_gene: TRBV5-1
CDR3aa: CASSLVPGVNTEAFF

v_gene: TRBV6-5
CDR3aa: CASSYSGSGAGNTIYF